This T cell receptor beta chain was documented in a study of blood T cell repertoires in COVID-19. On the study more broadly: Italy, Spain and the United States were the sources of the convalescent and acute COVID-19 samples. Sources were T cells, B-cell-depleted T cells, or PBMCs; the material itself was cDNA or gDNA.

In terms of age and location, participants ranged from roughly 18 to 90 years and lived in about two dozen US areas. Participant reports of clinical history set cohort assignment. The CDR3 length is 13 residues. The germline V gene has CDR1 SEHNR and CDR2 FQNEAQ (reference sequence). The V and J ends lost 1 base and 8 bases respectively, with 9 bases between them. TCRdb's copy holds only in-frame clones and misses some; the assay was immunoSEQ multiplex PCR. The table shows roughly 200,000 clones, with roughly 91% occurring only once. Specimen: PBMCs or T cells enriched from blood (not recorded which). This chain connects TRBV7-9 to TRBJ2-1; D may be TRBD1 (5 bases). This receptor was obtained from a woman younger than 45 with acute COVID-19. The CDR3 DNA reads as TGTGCCAGCAGCTTAGGTGGGGCTGATGAGCAGTTCTTC. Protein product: CASSLGGADEQFF.